Sequencing of this T cell receptor (beta chain) was carried out in a study of CD8 T cells in Susac syndrome. RNA in amounts of roughly 0.5 to 1 ug was reverse transcribed with random hexamers. The immunoSEQ assay covered 54 Vbeta and 13 Jbeta segments for CDR3. Via MiXCR, TCRdb re-called the immunoSEQ multiplex PCR reads, giving one row per CDR3 protein. The sample consists of some 160,000 distinct CDR3 sequences, 85% to 95% of them appearing once. The V gene's germline CDR1 is SGHRS and CDR2 YFSETQ. V lost 4 bases to trimming and J lost 3 bases; unmatched junction nucleotides: 16. The CDR3 covers 17 residues. Sequencing of TCR beta was undertaken in CD8+ and CD4+ T cells derived from blood. The multiple sclerosis controls were treatment-naive patients with relapsing-remitting disease that was stable or active. Negative isolation was used for CD8+ and CD4+ T cells and FACS enrichment for TEMRA cells.

What was sequenced was CD8+ T cells from PBMCs. The source is a human donor with multiple sclerosis. The chain is built from TRBV5-1 and TRBJ2-7; 7 positions match TRBD1. Written as DNA, the CDR3 is TGCGCCAGCAGCCCCAGGATACGGGGACAGATAAACTACGAGCAGTACTTC. Translated, it gives CASSPRIRGQINYEQYF.